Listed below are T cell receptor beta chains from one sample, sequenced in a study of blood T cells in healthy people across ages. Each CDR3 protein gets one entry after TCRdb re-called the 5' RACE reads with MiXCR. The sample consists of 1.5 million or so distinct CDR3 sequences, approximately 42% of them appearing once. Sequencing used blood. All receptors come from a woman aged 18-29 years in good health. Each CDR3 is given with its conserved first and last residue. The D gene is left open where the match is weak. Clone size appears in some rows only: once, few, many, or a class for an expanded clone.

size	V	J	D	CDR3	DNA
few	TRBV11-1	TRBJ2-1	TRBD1	CASSSDRAQFF	TGTGCCAGCAGCTCGGACAGGGCACAGTTCTTC
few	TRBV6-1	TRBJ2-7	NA	CALSSRPSYEQYF	TGTGCCCTCTCCTCTAGGCCAAGCTACGAGCAGTACTTC
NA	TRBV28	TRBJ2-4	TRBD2	CASSPPSRAGGSKNIQYF	TGTGCCAGCAGCCCCCCATCTAGAGCGGGGGGGTCCAAAAACATTCAGTACTTC
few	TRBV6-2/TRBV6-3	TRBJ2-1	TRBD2	CASSYGTSGGRGEQFF	TGTGCCAGCAGTTACGGGACTAGCGGGGGCCGGGGTGAGCAGTTCTTC
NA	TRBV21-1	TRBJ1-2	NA	CASSKETRGYTF	TGTGCCAGCAGCAAGGAGACGAGGGGCTACACCTTC
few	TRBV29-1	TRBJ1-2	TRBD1	CSGIHPQGAIGYGYTF	TGCAGCGGCATACACCCACAGGGGGCGATAGGCTATGGCTACACCTTC
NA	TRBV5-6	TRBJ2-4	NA	CASSLSWGAKNIQYF	TGTGCCAGCAGCCTGAGTTGGGGGGCCAAAAACATTCAGTACTTC
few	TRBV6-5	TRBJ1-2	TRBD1	CASSYSRTGHGYTF	TGTGCCAGCAGTTACTCCCGGACAGGGCACGGCTACACCTTC
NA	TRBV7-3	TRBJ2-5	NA	CASSLKLGAGYNEQYF	TGTGCCAGCAGCTTAAAGCTGGGGGCAGGCTACAATGAGCAGTACTTC
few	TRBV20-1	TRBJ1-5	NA	CSARGVGAYQPQHF	TGCAGTGCTAGAGGAGTCGGGGCCTATCAGCCCCAGCATTTT
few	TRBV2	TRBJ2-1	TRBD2	CASSVPAGGYNEQFF	TGTGCCAGCAGTGTGCCAGCGGGGGGCTACAATGAGCAGTTCTTC
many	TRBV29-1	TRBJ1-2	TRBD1	CSVGGTDYGYTF	TGCAGCGTTGGGGGGACAGACTATGGCTACACCTTC
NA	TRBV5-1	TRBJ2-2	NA	CASSLGTGRNTGELFF	TGCGCCAGCAGCTTGGGTACAGGAAGGAATACCGGGGAGCTGTTTTTT
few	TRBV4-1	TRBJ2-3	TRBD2	CASSLQATSGGGADTQYF	TGCGCCAGCAGCCTCCAGGCGACTAGCGGGGGAGGCGCAGATACGCAGTATTTT
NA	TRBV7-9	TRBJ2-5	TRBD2	CASSSRTSGSGETQYF	TGTGCCAGCAGCTCCAGGACTAGCGGGAGCGGAGAGACCCAGTACTTC
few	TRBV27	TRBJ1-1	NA	CASLEGTEAFF	TGTGCCAGTTTAGAGGGGACTGAAGCTTTCTTT
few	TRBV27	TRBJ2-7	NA	CASSLSRVHEQYF	TGTGCCAGCAGTTTATCCAGGGTCCACGAGCAGTACTTC
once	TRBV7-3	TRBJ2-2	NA	CASSPRGGGRADTGELFF	TGTGCCAGCAGCCCACGAGGGGGTGGTAGGGCGGACACCGGGGAGCTGTTTTTT
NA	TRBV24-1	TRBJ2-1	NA	CATSDSRTIVDEQFF	TGTGCCACCAGTGATTCCAGAACGATTGTCGATGAGCAGTTCTTC
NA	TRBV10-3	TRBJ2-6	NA	CAISDPRGSSGANVLTF	TGTGCCATCAGTGACCCGCGGGGTAGCTCTGGGGCCAACGTCCTGACTTTC
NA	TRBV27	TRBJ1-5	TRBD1	CASATGNNQPQHF	TGTGCCAGCGCGACAGGGAACAATCAGCCCCAGCATTTT
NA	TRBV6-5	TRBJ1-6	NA	CASSRDQGGPLHF	TGTGCCAGCAGCCGAGATCAGGGTGGACCCCTCCACTTT
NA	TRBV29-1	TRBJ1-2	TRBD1	CRARQGTYGYTF	TGCAGGGCCCGACAGGGGACCTATGGCTACACCTTC
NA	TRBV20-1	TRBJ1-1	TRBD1	CSAPGGLNTEAFF	TGCAGTGCTCCAGGGGGCCTGAACACGGAAGCTTTCTTT
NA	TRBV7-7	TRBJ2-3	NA	CASSLGGGPRTDTQYF	TGTGCTAGCAGCTTAGGGGGAGGACCCCGCACAGATACGCAGTATTTT
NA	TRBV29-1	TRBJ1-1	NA	CSVDGGAITEAFF	TGCAGCGTTGACGGGGGGGCAATCACTGAAGCTTTCTTT
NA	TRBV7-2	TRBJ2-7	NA	CASSLASGSGAHYEQYF	TGTGCCAGCAGCTTAGCATCCGGTTCAGGGGCCCACTACGAGCAGTACTTC
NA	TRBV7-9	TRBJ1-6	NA	CASSLGIQGHSPLHF	TGTGCCAGCAGCTTAGGTATCCAGGGACATTCACCCCTCCACTTT
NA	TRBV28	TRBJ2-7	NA	CASSFARGLSYEQYF	TGTGCCAGCAGTTTTGCTCGCGGACTCTCCTACGAGCAGTACTTC
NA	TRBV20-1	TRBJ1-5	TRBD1	CSAREGQAYQPQHF	TGCAGTGCTAGAGAGGGACAGGCCTATCAGCCCCAGCATTTT
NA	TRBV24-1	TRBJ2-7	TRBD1	CATSDRTGASPSEQYF	TGTGCCACCAGTGACAGGACAGGGGCGAGCCCGAGCGAGCAGTACTTC
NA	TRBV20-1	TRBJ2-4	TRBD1	CSASAPGQAKNIQYF	TGCAGTGCTTCAGCCCCGGGACAGGCCAAAAACATTCAGTACTTC
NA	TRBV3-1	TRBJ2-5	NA	CASSPWAGPQETQYF	TGTGCCAGCAGCCCATGGGCGGGGCCACAAGAGACCCAGTACTTC
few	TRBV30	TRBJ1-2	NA	CACQKGGLLGYGYTF	TGTGCCTGCCAAAAAGGGGGACTTCTAGGATATGGCTACACCTTC
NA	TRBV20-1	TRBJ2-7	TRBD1	CSARESTGPYVEQYF	TGCAGTGCTAGAGAGTCGACAGGGCCCTATGTCGAGCAGTACTTC
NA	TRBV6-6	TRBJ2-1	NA	CASSTDREKQFF	TGTGCCAGCAGTACCGATAGGGAGAAGCAGTTCTTC
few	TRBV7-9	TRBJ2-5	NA	CASSLGASNQETQYF	TGTGCCAGCAGCTTAGGGGCTTCCAACCAAGAGACCCAGTACTTC
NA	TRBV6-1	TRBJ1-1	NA	CASSRTSQRGMNTEAFF	TGTGCCAGCAGCAGGACCTCTCAGCGGGGGATGAACACTGAAGCTTTCTTT
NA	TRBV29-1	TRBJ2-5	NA	CSVQQGGGETQYF	TGCAGCGTCCAACAGGGAGGTGGGGAGACCCAGTACTTC
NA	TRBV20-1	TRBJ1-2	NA	CSARDPKIDGYTF	TGCAGTGCTAGAGATCCCAAAATAGATGGCTACACCTTC
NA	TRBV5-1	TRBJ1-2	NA	CASSNAGYYGYTF	TGCGCCAGCAGCAATGCAGGGTACTATGGCTACACCTTC
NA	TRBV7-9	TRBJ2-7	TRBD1	CASSFQVGQAPEQYF	TGTGCCAGCAGCTTCCAAGTCGGACAGGCCCCTGAGCAGTACTTC
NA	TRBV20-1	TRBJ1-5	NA	CSARDQGPKSNQPQHF	TGCAGTGCTAGAGATCAAGGGCCCAAAAGCAATCAGCCCCAGCATTTT
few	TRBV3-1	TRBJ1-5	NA	CASSQGSNLNQPQHF	TGTGCCAGCAGCCAAGGATCCAATCTGAATCAGCCCCAGCATTTT
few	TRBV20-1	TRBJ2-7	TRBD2	CSARTSGSYSYEQYF	TGCAGTGCTAGGACTAGCGGGAGCTACTCCTACGAGCAGTACTTC
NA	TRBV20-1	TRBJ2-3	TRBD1	CSATNTGGRTDTQYF	TGCAGTGCTACCAACACAGGGGGTCGCACAGATACGCAGTATTTT